The sequence of this TCR beta chain was determined in a study of CD8 T cells in Susac syndrome. Roughly 0.45 to 1 ug RNA was reverse transcribed with random hexamers. TCRdb independently ran MiXCR on the immunoSEQ multiplex PCR reads; one entry per CDR3 protein. The table records roughly 160,000 distinct CDR3 sequences, 95% to 97% of them present only once. The germline CDR1 and CDR2 sequences are SGDLS and YYNGEE. The CDR3 sequence is 14 residues long. V lost 0 bases, J lost 3 bases, and 10 bases lay in between. This clonotype was obtained from a human donor with Susac syndrome. Sequencing input: CD4+ T cells from PBMCs. J is TRBJ2-7 and V is TRBV9; D unresolved. The CDR3 region is CASSVALHDYEQYF. CDR3 sequence (DNA): TGTGCCAGCAGCGTAGCTTTACACGACTACGAGCAGTACTTC. The full variable domain, with the rest looked up from reference TRBV9 and TRBJ2-7, is DSGVTQTPKHLITATGQRVTLRCSPRSGDLSVYWYQQSLDQGLQFLIQYYNGEERAKGNILERFSAQQFPDLHSELNLSSLELGDSALYFCASSVALHDYEQYFGPGTRLTVT.